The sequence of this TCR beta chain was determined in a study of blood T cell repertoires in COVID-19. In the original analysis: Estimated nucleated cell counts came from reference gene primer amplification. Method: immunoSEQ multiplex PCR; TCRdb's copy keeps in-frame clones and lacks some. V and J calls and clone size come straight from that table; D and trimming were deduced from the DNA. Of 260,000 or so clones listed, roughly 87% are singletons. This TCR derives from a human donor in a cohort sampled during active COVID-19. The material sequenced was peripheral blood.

This chain's CDR3 is CASSQDELAGKNEQFF. CDR3 DNA: TGCGCCAGCAGCCAAGATGAGTTGGCAGGAAAGAATGAGCAGTTCTTC. The V and J genes are TRBV4-1 and TRBJ2-1; D ambiguous. Looked up from germline, CDR1 is MGHRA and CDR2 is YSYEKL. The CDR3 is 16 amino acids. V was trimmed by 0 bases and J by 7 bases, leaving 16 bases between them.